The next 24 T cell receptor beta chains were all read from a single sample in a study of blood T cell repertoires in COVID-19. Only in-frame clones appear in the TCRdb table, and some are missing; sequencing was by immunoSEQ multiplex PCR. Of under 90,000 clones listed, roughly 80% are singletons. The sequencing input was peripheral blood. These receptors originate from a human donor in a cohort sampled during active COVID-19.

The V call is TRBV18, the J call TRBJ2-7, with 8 bases fitting TRBD2. Germline values: CDR1 KGHSH, CDR2 LQKENI. J was trimmed by 3 bases and V by 3 bases; bases with no gene match: 4. This CDR3 region has 14 residues. In nucleotides, the CDR3 is TGTGCCAGCTCACCGGGCGGGGGGTTCTACGAGCAGTACTTC. Its translation: CASSPGGGFYEQYF. Supplemented by reference TRBV18 and TRBJ2-7, the full variable domain reads NAGVMQNPRHLVRRRGQEARLRCSPMKGHSHVYWYRQLPEEGLKFMVYLQKENIIDESGMPKERFSAEFPKEGPSILRIQQVVRGDSAAYFCASSPGGGFYEQYFGPGTRLTVT.

The V gene is TRBV7-3, the J gene TRBJ1-1; D gene ambiguous. With 3 bases removed from V and 4 bases from J, the gap between germline ends came to 9 bases. The CDR3 has 13 residues. Germline CDR1 is SGHTA and CDR2 is FQGTGA. CDR3 DNA: TGTGCCAGCAGCTTCAGTCCTGGCACTGAAGCTTTCTTT. Residues: CASSFSPGTEAFF.

V and J are TRBV4-1 and TRBJ2-1; a weak D match, TRBD2 (6 bases). V lost 1 base, J lost 7 bases, and 11 bases lay in between. There are 14 residues in the CDR3. Germline V gives CDR1 MGHRA, CDR2 YSYEKL. CDR3 coding DNA: TGCGCCAGCAGCCAAGGCGATAGCGGTAATGAGCAGTTCTTC. This translates into CASSQGDSGNEQFF.

The V and J genes are TRBV6-5 and TRBJ2-7; 10 nucleotides match TRBD2. V shed 5 bases, J shed 9 bases, and the junction held 10 bases outside the gene matches. Germline CDR1 and CDR2: MNHEY and SVGAGI. This CDR3 region has 14 residues. CDR3 sequence (DNA): TGTGCCAGCAGTCGGACTAGCGGCACCCTTTGGCAGTACGTC. Its protein is CASSRTSGTLWQYV.

The rearrangement links TRBV4-2 to TRBJ2-3; D is unresolved. The CDR3 length is 14 residues. CDR1 and CDR2 from the germline V gene are LGHNA and YNFKEQ. V lost 1 base and J lost 1, with 6 bases in between. The CDR3 region has the DNA TGTGCCAGCAGCCAAGTTGAGCGCACAGATACGCAGTATTTT. Protein product: CASSQVERTDTQYF.

The chain uses TRBV14 and TRBJ1-2, with 8 bases lining up with TRBD1. This CDR3 has 15 amino acids. The V segment lost 1 base and the J segment 1 base; nucleotides outside the gene matches: 2. Per the germline V gene, CDR1 is SGHDN and CDR2 is FVKESK. This CDR3 is CASSQAGGGNYGYTF. The CDR3 nucleotides read TGTGCCAGCAGCCAAGCAGGGGGCGGTAACTATGGCTACACCTTC. The full variable domain, with the rest looked up from reference TRBV14 and TRBJ1-2, is EAGVTQFPSHSVIEKGQTVTLRCDPISGHDNLYWYRRVMGKEIKFLLHFVKESKQDESGMPNNRFLAERTGGTYSTLKVQPAELEDSGVYFCASSQAGGGNYGYTFGSGTRLTVV.

This CDR3 is CASSQAWSDGAKNIQYF. The CDR3, as DNA: TGCGCCAGCAGCCAAGCGTGGAGCGACGGAGCCAAAAACATTCAGTACTTC. V and J are TRBV4-3 and TRBJ2-4; no firm D call. The CDR3 covers 17 residues. V dropped 1 base and J dropped 0 bases, with 13 bases sitting between them. Per germline, CDR1 LGHNA and CDR2 YSLEER.

This clone has more than one count but fewer than ten. Germline and junction disagree at one end, which may indicate a read error. This chain links TRBV7-7 with TRBJ2-5, with D tentatively TRBD1 (7 bases). The germline gives CDR1 SSHAT, CDR2 FNYEAQ (reference sequence). The CDR3 spans 13 residues. The CDR3 region is CASSQGGSETQYF. For the CDR3, the DNA is TGTGCTAGCAGCCAGGGGGGTTCTGAGACCCAGTACTTC.

This clone was detected once. The rearrangement uses TRBV6-2 or TRBV6-3 and TRBJ2-5, with 8 bases matching TRBD2. V shed 2 bases and J 1 base; nucleotides not matched to a gene: 6. The CDR3 runs to 16 residues. Germline lookup yields CDR1 MNHEY and CDR2 SVGEGT. For the CDR3, the DNA is TGTGCCAGCAGTTACGGTTCTAGCGGGTCCCAAGAGACCCAGTACTTC. Its translation is CASSYGSSGSQETQYF.

The chain is built from TRBV5-1 and TRBJ1-2; a weak D match, TRBD1 (6 bases). CDR3 size: 13 residues. CDR1 and CDR2 from the germline V gene are SGHRS and YFSETQ. V was cut by 0 bases and J by 5 bases, with 8 bases left in between. CDR3 sequence reads: CASSLDRVYGYTF. The CDR3 region has the DNA TGCGCCAGCAGCTTGGACAGGGTTTATGGCTACACCTTC.

The chain links TRBV18 to TRBJ1-1; 9 nucleotides line up with TRBD1. The germline V gene has CDR1 KGHSH and CDR2 LQKENI. After removal of 4 bases from V and 1 base from J, the junction contained 19 bases not matched to a gene. The CDR3 covers 20 residues. The CDR3 coding sequence is TGTGCCAGCTCACTTCGACTTCCGGGACAGGGCTCGAGGTGGAACACTGAAGCTTTCTTT. It yields the protein CASSLRLPGQGSRWNTEAFF.

The sample holds a few counts of this clone. The chain combines TRBV6-4 with TRBJ2-2; tentatively, D is TRBD1 (6 bases). V was clipped by 2 bases and J by 0 bases, with 7 bases between them. Germline values: CDR1 MRHNA, CDR2 SNTAGT. This CDR3 is built from 15 residues. CDR3 bases: TGTGCCAGCAGTGACAACAGGGCGAACACCGGGGAGCTGTTTTTT. Residues: CASSDNRANTGELFF.

This clone was recorded only once. The chain recombines TRBV7-2 with TRBJ2-3, with 16 bases identical to TRBD2. The CDR3 has 18 residues. The germline CDR1 and CDR2 sequences are SGHTA and FQGNSA. With 3 bases clipped from V and 0 bases from J, the junction kept 3 bases outside the gene matches. This CDR3 reads CASSFSGLAGGSTDTQYF. Here the CDR3 DNA reads TGTGCCAGCAGCTTCTCGGGACTAGCGGGAGGGAGCACAGATACGCAGTATTTT.

V gene TRBV4-3 combines with J gene TRBJ1-2; possible D gene TRBD1, 5 bases. CDR1 and CDR2 from the germline V gene are LGHNA and YSLEER. The ends were cut back, 2 bases at V and 2 bases at J, with 9 bases in the middle. This CDR3 spans 14 amino acids. The CDR3 region has the DNA TGCGCCAGCAGCCAATCCGACAGAAACTATGGCTACACCTTC. It codes for CASSQSDRNYGYTF.

The chain links TRBV6-5 to TRBJ1-6; D gene uncertain. Germline V gives CDR1 MNHEY, CDR2 SVGAGI. V gave up 11 bases and J gave up 8 bases, with 7 bases separating them. The CDR3 loop spans 10 amino acids. As DNA, the CDR3 is TGTGCCCCACGCGATTCACCCCTCCACTTT. Translating it yields CAPRDSPLHF.

This chain links TRBV6-6 with TRBJ1-5; 9 nucleotides line up with TRBD1. The CDR3 has 15 residues. CDR1 is MNHNY, CDR2 SVGAGI, per germline (reference sequence). V shed 8 bases, J shed 1 base, and the junction held 6 bases outside the gene matches. The CDR3 reads CASCTDRGSNQPQHF. CDR3 DNA sequence: TGTGCCAGCTGCACGGACAGGGGCAGCAATCAGCCCCAGCATTTT.

The rearrangement uses TRBV28 and TRBJ1-5; 10 positions match TRBD1. Germline values: CDR1 MDHEN, CDR2 SYDVKM. The junction had 4 bases not matched to a gene; V was cut back by 8 bases and J by 6 bases. CDR3 length: 13 residues. The CDR3 DNA sequence: TGTGCCAGCGGGGACAGGGGCGGTCAGCCCCAGCATTTT. Protein product: CASGDRGGQPQHF.

The rearrangement links TRBV27 to TRBJ2-7; tentative D call: TRBD2 (5 bases). V was cut by 1 base and J by 3 bases, with 13 bases left in between. This CDR3 spans 15 amino acids. Germline V gene lookup returns CDR1 MNHEY and CDR2 SMNVEV (reference sequence). The CDR3 loop reads CASSLFAGVLYEQYF. CDR3 DNA: TGTGCCAGCAGTTTATTTGCGGGTGTTCTCTACGAGCAGTACTTC.

CDR3 DNA sequence: TGTGCCAGCAGCCCGGTTCGAGGGGGAGACTCTGGAAACACCATATATTTT. It is translated as CASSPVRGGDSGNTIYF. The chain combines TRBV3-1 (or the pseudogene TRBV3-2) with TRBJ1-3; TRBD1 might be the D (6 bases). CDR3 size: 17 residues. CDR1 is LGHDT and CDR2 is YNNKEL in the germline V gene (reference sequence). With 4 bases removed from V and 0 bases from J, the gap between germline ends came to 16 bases.

This chain uses TRBV3-1 (or the pseudogene TRBV3-2) with TRBJ2-5; D is uncertain. The V end lost 0 bases, the J end lost 4 bases, and 15 bases lay between the germline ends. CDR3 length equals 16 residues. Germline loops: CDR1 LGHDT, CDR2 YNNKEL (reference sequence). The CDR3 here is CASSQEAGSAGETQYF. CDR3 bases: TGTGCCAGCAGCCAAGAGGCAGGCTCAGCCGGAGAGACCCAGTACTTC.

The chain joins TRBV11-3 to TRBJ2-7; possible D gene TRBD2, 6 bases. Trimming removed 0 bases from V and 5 bases from J, with 11 bases in between. The germline CDR1 and CDR2 sequences are SGHNT and YENEEA. CDR3 length: 14 residues. The CDR3 nucleotides are TGTGCCAGCAGCTTAGATCGGGGGTCCCACGAGCAGTACGTC. Protein: CASSLDRGSHEQYV.

In this sample, this clone turned up a few times. This chain connects TRBV2 to TRBJ2-1; 11 bases are a match to TRBD2. There are 16 residues in the CDR3. Germline trimming cut 5 bases from V and 2 bases from J; bases unmatched to any gene: 5. CDR1 is SNHLY and CDR2 is FYNNEI in the germline V gene. In nucleotides, the CDR3 is TGTGCCAGCAGTCGTCTAGCGGGAGGAGCCTACAATGAGCAGTTCTTC. Protein sequence: CASSRLAGGAYNEQFF. Supplemented by reference TRBV2 and TRBJ2-1, the full variable domain reads EPEVTQTPSHQVTQMGQEVILRCVPISNHLYFYWYRQILGQKVEFLVSFYNNEISEKSEIFDDQFSVERPDGSNFTLKIRSTKLEDSAMYFCASSRLAGGAYNEQFFGPGTRLTVL.

The J gene is TRBJ2-7, the V gene TRBV6-2 or TRBV6-3, with D maybe TRBD2 (5 bases). There are 14 residues in the CDR3. CDR1 is MNHEY and CDR2 is SVGEGT in the germline V gene. The germline V and J ends were trimmed by 0 bases and 3 bases, with 9 bases remaining between them. CDR3 residues: CASSYSKGSYEQYF. CDR3 DNA sequence: TGTGCCAGCAGTTACTCGAAAGGGAGCTACGAGCAGTACTTC.

The chain uses TRBV29-1 and TRBJ1-2; perhaps TRBD1 as D (6 bases). Deletions cut 3 bases from V and 8 bases from J, with 13 bases between. Germline assignment: CDR1 SQVTM and CDR2 ANQGSEA. The CDR3 totals 12 residues. The CDR3 loop reads CSVERGAKGYTF. DNA for the CDR3: TGCAGCGTTGAGCGGGGGGCGAAGGGCTACACCTTC. The variable domain in full, with the rest retrieved from reference TRBV29-1 and TRBJ1-2, is SAVISQKPSRDICQRGTSLTIQCQVDSQVTMMFWYRQQPGQSLTLIATANQGSEATYESGFVIDKFPISRPNLTFSTLTVSNMSPEDSSIYLCSVERGAKGYTFGSGTRLTVV.